The 32 T cell receptor beta chains given below trace back to one sample, sequenced in a study of CD4+ T cells in melanoma. Only in-frame clones appear in the TCRdb table, and some are missing; sequencing was by immunoSEQ multiplex PCR. This sample yields about 55,000 clones, of which nearly 70% are seen a single time; 4.5% to 5.5% belongs to the top ten. Sequencing used tumor tissue. These receptors were collected from a human donor with melanoma.

The table lists this clone with many counts. The chain carries TRBV28 and TRBJ1-1; weak D call: TRBD1 (6 bases). The CDR3 consists of 14 residues. Germline V CDR1 and CDR2: MDHEN, SYDVKM. Between the trimmed V and J ends, which lost 3 bases and 1 base, there was a span of 9 bases. The CDR3 nucleotides are TGTGCCAGCAGTTTGAGGACAGAGAACACTGAAGCTTTCTTT. Protein product: CASSLRTENTEAFF.

By share of the sample, this clone is medium-sized (0.01 to 0.1%). This chain connects TRBV5-1 to TRBJ1-2, with D hard to call. The CDR3 runs 14 residues. In germline, CDR1 is SGHRS, CDR2 YFSETQ. The germline V and J ends were trimmed by 4 bases and 7 bases, with 17 bases remaining between them. The DNA of the CDR3 is TGCGCCAGCAGCCCCTACCCCTTGACGGTTGGCTACACCTTC. This gives the protein CASSPYPLTVGYTF.

This clone has more than one count but fewer than ten. The chain recombines TRBV5-5 with TRBJ1-2, with D perhaps matching TRBD1 (5 bases). The CDR3 spans 16 residues. Germline CDR1 is SGHKS and CDR2 is YYEKEE (reference sequence). Trimming pared 0 bases from V and 5 bases from J, leaving 17 bases between. CDR3 nucleotide sequence: TGTGCCAGCAGCTTGGGACAGCCCGTAGGGAGGTATGGCTACACCTTC. Encoded protein: CASSLGQPVGRYGYTF.

In this sample, this clone turned up a few times. The chain employs TRBV5-1 and TRBJ1-2; perhaps TRBD1 as D (5 bases). V lost 0 bases to trimming and J lost 2 bases, with 11 bases between them. The CDR3 is 15 amino acids. CDR1 and CDR2 (germline): SGHRS, YFSETQ. CDR3 in amino acids: CASSLVGVANYGYTF. The CDR3 coding sequence is TGCGCCAGCAGCTTGGTAGGGGTCGCCAACTATGGCTACACCTTC.

The chain couples TRBV9 to TRBJ1-4, with a tentative D call TRBD1 (6 bases). The length of the CDR3 is 15 residues. With 4 bases removed from V and 8 bases from J, the gap between germline ends came to 18 bases. Germline V CDR1 and CDR2: SGDLS, YYNGEE. CDR3 sequence: CASSLGQGGGEKLFF. The CDR3 DNA reads TGTGCCAGCAGCCTGGGGCAAGGGGGAGGGGAAAAACTGTTTTTT.

The chain is built from TRBV19 and TRBJ2-1; 9 positions agree with TRBD1. There are 15 residues in the CDR3. Germline V CDR1 and CDR2: LNHDA, SQIVND (reference sequence). J gave up 8 bases and V 4 bases, and 9 bases lay outside the gene matches. CDR3 amino acids: CASSTRTGGWDEQFF. The CDR3 nucleotides read TGTGCCAGTAGTACGAGAACAGGGGGCTGGGATGAGCAGTTCTTC.

The rearrangement joins TRBV28 to TRBJ2-7, with TRBD2 as a possible D gene (6 bases). Germline CDR1 is MDHEN and CDR2 is SYDVKM. The CDR3 has 14 amino acids. Trimming removed 9 bases at V and 5 bases at J, with 20 bases between. CDR3 region: CASSPPGDSDEQYF. In DNA, the CDR3 is TGTGCCAGTAGTCCGCCGGGGGACTCTGACGAGCAGTACTTC.

This rearrangement joins TRBV7-3 to TRBJ2-3, with D perhaps matching TRBD2 (6 bases). The germline V and J ends were trimmed by 8 bases and 1 base, with 13 bases remaining between them. The CDR3 is 14 amino acids. Germline loops: CDR1 SGHTA, CDR2 FQGTGA. CDR3: CASSQAGRTDTQYF. The DNA for the CDR3 is TGTGCCAGCTCACAAGCGGGCCGCACAGATACGCAGTATTTT.

This clone was observed many times. This sequence joins TRBV7-2 and TRBJ2-3; no clear D gene. Trimming stripped 3 bases from V and 1 base from J, with 11 bases between. Germline CDR1 SGHTA, CDR2 FQGNSA. CDR3 length equals 15 residues. Written as DNA, the CDR3 is TGTGCCAGCAGCTTTGGACCCGCGGGCACAGATACGCAGTATTTT. Protein: CASSFGPAGTDTQYF.

This chain joins TRBV4-3 and TRBJ1-2; D not certain. The ends were cut back, 0 bases at V and 2 bases at J, with 10 bases in the middle. This CDR3 is built from 15 residues. Germline V lookup: CDR1 LGHNA, CDR2 YSLEER. CDR3 sequence: CASSQEYTFNYGYTF. DNA for the CDR3: TGCGCCAGCAGCCAAGAATACACTTTCAACTATGGCTACACCTTC.

This clone was recorded a few times. This chain connects TRBV6-6 to TRBJ2-4; D may be TRBD1 or TRBD2 (6 bases each). CDR1 is MNHNY, CDR2 SVGAGI, per germline (reference sequence). This CDR3 region has 16 residues. The ends were cut back, 4 bases at V and 1 base at J, with 14 bases in the middle. This chain's CDR3 is CASSFPQGRAKNIQYF. In DNA, the CDR3 is TGTGCCAGCAGTTTCCCGCAGGGGAGGGCCAAAAACATTCAGTACTTC.

The V call is TRBV19, the J call TRBJ2-1; 7 positions agree with TRBD2. After removal of 6 bases from V and 7 bases from J, the junction contained 6 bases not matched to a gene. The CDR3 runs 13 residues. Germline-derived CDR1 and CDR2 are LNHDA and SQIVND (reference sequence). CDR3 region: CASSSGAGNEQFF. As DNA, the CDR3 is TGTGCCAGTAGCAGCGGGGCTGGGAATGAGCAGTTCTTC. The full variable domain, its missing parts supplied by reference TRBV19 and TRBJ2-1, is DGGITQSPKYLFRKEGQNVTLSCEQNLNHDAMYWYRQDPGQGLRLIYYSQIVNDFQKGDIAEGYSVSREKKESFPLTVTSAQKNPTAFYLCASSSGAGNEQFFGPGTRLTVL.

This sequence joins TRBV29-1 and TRBJ1-1; 7 bases are a match to TRBD1. Germline V gene data show CDR1 as SQVTM and CDR2 as ANQGSEA. The trim removed 6 bases at V and 7 bases at J, leaving 11 bases unmatched. This CDR3 has 13 amino acids. CDR3 in amino acids: CSVRIQGMDEAFF. CDR3 DNA sequence: TGCAGCGTCCGGATACAGGGGATGGATGAAGCTTTCTTT.

The V gene is TRBV7-9, the J gene TRBJ2-2; 7 nucleotides agree with TRBD1. This CDR3 spans 15 amino acids. The V gene end was trimmed by 4 bases and the J gene end by 4 bases; junction bases not matched to a gene: 6. Germline CDR1 and CDR2: SEHNR and FQNEAQ (reference sequence). The CDR3 sequence: CASSYGTVITGELFF. In DNA, the CDR3 is TGTGCCAGCAGCTACGGGACAGTAATCACCGGGGAGCTGTTTTTT.

This chain uses TRBV18 with TRBJ1-1; D is uncertain. This CDR3 is built from 14 residues. Germline V gene sequence: CDR1 KGHSH, CDR2 LQKENI. V shed 6 bases and J shed 0 bases, with 11 bases lying between them. This CDR3 reads CASSTTGLNTEAFF. The DNA for the CDR3 is TGTGCCAGCTCCACGACGGGGTTGAACACTGAAGCTTTCTTT.

V is TRBV6-6 and J is TRBJ1-6, with unresolved D. Germline-derived CDR1 and CDR2 are MNHNY and SVGAGI (reference sequence). The CDR3 runs to 16 residues. Trimming left V 6 bases short and J 4 bases short, with 16 bases between. CDR3 region: CASSPGGSGYNSPLHF. Here the CDR3 DNA reads TGTGCCAGCAGCCCCGGAGGGAGCGGATATAATTCACCCCTCCACTTT.

This clone was observed a few times. The chain has TRBV28 and TRBJ1-1; 7 bases agree with TRBD1. V shed 5 bases, J shed 0 bases, and the junction held 3 bases outside the gene matches. Germline V gives CDR1 MDHEN, CDR2 SYDVKM. The CDR3 totals 14 residues. In DNA, the CDR3 is TGTGCCAGCAGTGTAACAGGGGTGAACACTGAAGCTTTCTTT. Its protein is CASSVTGVNTEAFF.

V and J are TRBV28 and TRBJ2-3, with TRBD2 matching 11 bases. Trimming removed 6 bases from V and 4 bases from J; junction bases left unmatched: 6. Germline V lookup: CDR1 MDHEN, CDR2 SYDVKM. CDR3 length: 15 residues. For the CDR3, the DNA is TGTGCCAGCAGGGTTATAGCGGGGGGGCCAGATACGCAGTATTTT. Residues: CASRVIAGGPDTQYF. The full variable domain, its missing parts supplied by reference TRBV28 and TRBJ2-3, is DVKVTQSSRYLVKRTGEKVFLECVQDMDHENMFWYRQDPGLGLRLIYFSYDVKMKEKGDIPEGYSVSREKKERFSLILESASTNQTSMYLCASRVIAGGPDTQYFGPGTRLTVL.

This clone has just one count. The chain links TRBV5-5 to TRBJ1-1, with TRBD1 matching over 8 bases. This CDR3 region has 15 residues. The V gene end was trimmed by 1 base and the J gene end by 5 bases; junction bases not matched to a gene: 7. In germline, CDR1 is SGHKS, CDR2 YYEKEE (reference sequence). This chain's CDR3 is CASSLNTGGSTEAFF. In nucleotides, the CDR3 is TGTGCCAGCAGCTTGAATACAGGGGGAAGTACTGAAGCTTTCTTT. Supplemented by reference TRBV5-5 and TRBJ1-1, the full variable domain reads DAGVTQSPTHLIKTRGQQVTLRCSPISGHKSVSWYQQVLGQGPQFIFQYYEKEERGRGNFPDRFSARQFPNYSSELNVNALLLGDSALYLCASSLNTGGSTEAFFGQGTRLTVV.

This chain uses TRBV18 with TRBJ2-7; no clear D. The CDR3 extends over 15 amino acids. V was trimmed by 3 bases and J by 2 bases, leaving 14 bases between them. The V gene's germline CDR1 is KGHSH and CDR2 LQKENI. The CDR3 region has the DNA TGTGCCAGCTCACCGTCGGACGTAAGGACCTACGAGCAGTACTTC. It codes for CASSPSDVRTYEQYF.

This clone has just one count. CDR3 amino acids: CASSEIPNTEAFF. The CDR3 DNA reads TGTGCCAGCAGTGAGATTCCAAACACTGAAGCTTTCTTT. The chain combines TRBV6-4 with TRBJ1-1; D is ambiguous. The CDR3 is 13 amino acids. Trimming shortened V by 3 bases and J by 2 bases, and 7 bases separated the two germline ends. Per the germline V gene, CDR1 is MRHNA and CDR2 is SNTAGT.

This clone was observed at least ten times. This chain links TRBV7-9 with TRBJ2-1, with D unresolved. Trimming removed 6 bases at V and 0 bases at J, with 6 bases between. From germline, CDR1 is SEHNR and CDR2 FQNEAQ (reference sequence). This CDR3 is built from 13 residues. The CDR3 nucleotides read TGTGCCAGCAGGGCGGCCTCCTACAATGAGCAGTTCTTC. This encodes CASRAASYNEQFF. Full variable domain (missing parts from reference TRBV7-9 and TRBJ2-1): DTGVSQNPRHKITKRGQNVTFRCDPISEHNRLYWYRQTLGQGPEFLTYFQNEAQLEKSRLLSDRFSAERPKGSFSTLEIQRTEQGDSAMYLCASRAASYNEQFFGPGTRLTVL.

This chain links TRBV28 with TRBJ1-2, with no clear D. Germline V gives CDR1 MDHEN, CDR2 SYDVKM. The CDR3 has 13 residues. The V end lost 3 bases, the J end lost 5 bases, and 10 bases lay between the germline ends. The CDR3 DNA sequence: TGTGCCAGCAGTTTGAACGGCAAATATGGCTACACCTTC. Translation: CASSLNGKYGYTF.

This clone has a handful of counts. The chain links TRBV7-8 to TRBJ2-5; D is possibly TRBD1 or TRBD2 (5 bases each). The V and J ends lost 2 bases and 4 bases respectively, with 14 bases between them. The CDR3 sequence is 15 residues long. In germline, CDR1 is SGHVS, CDR2 FQNEAQ. CDR3 region: CASSLILGTRETQYF. CDR3 nucleotides: TGTGCCAGCAGCTTAATATTGGGGACGCGAGAGACCCAGTACTTC.

This clone has only a few counts. The chain links TRBV4-1 to TRBJ2-7; TRBD1 agrees at 9 bases. Germline-derived CDR1 and CDR2 are MGHRA and YSYEKL. V was clipped by 4 bases and J by 5 bases; unmatched bases: 6. The CDR3 has 14 residues. CDR3 protein: CASSPGQGGHEQYF. Written as DNA, the CDR3 is TGCGCCAGCAGCCCGGGACAGGGAGGCCACGAGCAGTACTTC.

The chain combines TRBV7-8 with TRBJ2-5; a possible D gene is TRBD1 (5 bases). CDR1 SGHVS and CDR2 FQNEAQ come from the germline V gene. The CDR3 spans 13 residues. Trimming took 5 bases from V and 5 from J, leaving 12 bases between them. The CDR3 bases are TGTGCCAGCAGCCCCAGGGTCGGCGAGACCCAGTACTTC. This codes for CASSPRVGETQYF.

The rearrangement links TRBV7-3 to TRBJ2-5, with D possibly matching TRBD1 (6 bases). Germline-derived CDR1 and CDR2 are SGHTA and FQGTGA. The CDR3 length is 15 residues. V was cut by 5 bases and J by 0 bases, with 13 bases left in between. CDR3 sequence (DNA): TGTGCCAGCAGCCCACAGGGCATGTACCAAGAGACCCAGTACTTC. Protein sequence: CASSPQGMYQETQYF.

This sequence joins TRBV5-1 and TRBJ2-7, with D tentatively TRBD2 (7 bases). Germline assignment: CDR1 SGHRS and CDR2 YFSETQ. This CDR3 comprises 14 residues. Trimming took off 4 bases at V and 5 bases at J, with 16 bases between the two ends. CDR3 sequence reads: CASSLGGGEDEQYF. The CDR3 nucleotides are TGCGCCAGCAGCCTTGGAGGGGGGGAAGACGAGCAGTACTTC.

This sequence joins TRBV9 and TRBJ1-3, with 10 positions matching TRBD1. Germline values: CDR1 SGDLS, CDR2 YYNGEE. The CDR3 length is 16 residues. V shed 3 bases and J 3 bases; nucleotides not matched to a gene: 6. Here the CDR3 DNA reads TGTGCCAGCAGCGAGGGAGGGACAGGGGATGGAAACACCATATATTTT. It yields the protein CASSEGGTGDGNTIYF.

This clone has just a few counts. The V and J genes are TRBV7-9 and TRBJ2-1; the D is unclear. The germline V and J ends were trimmed by 1 base and 5 bases, with 9 bases remaining between them. From germline, CDR1 is SEHNR and CDR2 FQNEAQ (reference sequence). The CDR3 covers 14 residues. The CDR3 loop reads CASSLEGPHNEQFF. The CDR3 nucleotides are TGTGCCAGCAGCTTAGAAGGACCCCACAATGAGCAGTTCTTC.

This clone was detected only a few times. The chain couples TRBV27 to TRBJ1-2; TRBD1 might be the D (5 bases). V was trimmed by 6 bases and J by 5 bases, leaving 10 bases between them. This CDR3 has 12 residues. Per germline, CDR1 MNHEY and CDR2 SMNVEV (reference sequence). Written as DNA, the CDR3 is TGTGCCAGCAGACACGGGGCTTATGGCTACACCTTC. It yields the protein CASRHGAYGYTF.

This clone has just one count. The chain is built from TRBV19 and TRBJ1-6; tentatively, D is TRBD1 (5 bases). CDR3 length: 15 amino acids. V lost 4 bases, J lost 6 bases, and 13 bases lay in between. Germline-derived CDR1 and CDR2 are LNHDA and SQIVND (reference sequence). The CDR3 nucleotides read TGTGCCAGTAGTACGATACAGGTGGTTAATTCACCCCTCCACTTT. Its protein product is CASSTIQVVNSPLHF. Full variable domain (missing parts from reference TRBV19 and TRBJ1-6): DGGITQSPKYLFRKEGQNVTLSCEQNLNHDAMYWYRQDPGQGLRLIYYSQIVNDFQKGDIAEGYSVSREKKESFPLTVTSAQKNPTAFYLCASSTIQVVNSPLHFGNGTRLTVT.